This T cell receptor (beta chain) was captured in a study of T-cell memory formation after mild COVID-19. Ten or more counts support this clonotype. Germline CDR1 is SGHAT and CDR2 is FQNNGV. V gave up 5 bases and J gave up 2 bases, with 13 bases separating them. The CDR3 extends over 15 amino acids. TCRdb re-called the 5' RACE reads through MiXCR, storing one row per CDR3 protein. The repertoire consists of around 340,000 distinct CDR3 sequences, with 21% occurring once and the leading ten covering around 13%. Material for sequencing was PBMCs or a T cell subset sorted from them (not recorded which). The TCR originated in an adult woman who had mild COVID-19 (a few samples of this study predate the infection). Cell type and time point are not known. The chain has TRBV11-2 and TRBJ2-1, with a tentative D call TRBD2 (6 bases). CDR3 nucleotide sequence: TGTGCCAGCAGCCTCAGCGGGCGGACCTACAATGAGCAGTTCTTC. Its translation is CASSLSGRTYNEQFF.